The 4 T cell receptor beta chains presented below share a single source sample, sequenced in a study of blood T cell repertoires in COVID-19. Profiled with immunoSEQ multiplex PCR; TCRdb holds only in-frame clones, not every one. The data hold approximately 230,000 clones, with 82% observed a single time. The sample was peripheral blood. The source is a woman over 75 with active or convalescent COVID-19.

The gene calls are TRBV6-5 and TRBJ1-3; D is possibly TRBD1 (5 bases). Germline-derived CDR1 and CDR2 are MNHEY and SVGAGI. The V gene lost 10 bases and the J gene lost 3 bases, with 10 bases spanning the gap. This CDR3 contains 12 residues. In nucleotides, the CDR3 is TGTGCCACCTCGGGGGGTGGAAACACCATATATTTT. It codes for CATSGGGNTIYF.

This rearrangement joins TRBV27 to TRBJ1-3; D gene uncertain. Looked up from germline, CDR1 is MNHEY and CDR2 is SMNVEV (reference sequence). This CDR3 has 15 amino acids. V was shortened by 6 bases and J by 5 bases, with 17 bases between the two germline ends. The CDR3 DNA sequence: TGTGCCAGCAGAGCCGCCGGCGGTCGAAGAAACACCATATATTTT. It yields the protein CASRAAGGRRNTIYF.

V and J are TRBV2 and TRBJ2-7; perhaps TRBD2 as D (6 bases). V dropped 6 bases and J dropped 6 bases, with 15 bases sitting between them. The CDR3 has 13 residues. Germline values: CDR1 SNHLY, CDR2 FYNNEI. CDR3 DNA: TGTGCCAGCAGGTGGGACTGGGCGGCCGAGCAGTACTTC. Protein: CASRWDWAAEQYF.

This clone was seen a few times. J is TRBJ1-2 and V is TRBV7-8, with D unresolved. Germline V lookup: CDR1 SGHVS, CDR2 FQNEAQ. This CDR3 has 16 amino acids. Trimming removed 0 bases at V and 8 bases at J, with 19 bases between. This CDR3 is CASSLAPGRPSGGYTF. CDR3 sequence (DNA): TGTGCCAGCAGCTTAGCGCCTGGGAGGCCCTCCGGGGGCTACACCTTC.